A single sample is the source of the 21 T cell receptor beta chains below, sequenced in a study of blood T cell repertoires in COVID-19. TCRdb's copy holds only in-frame clones and misses some; the assay was immunoSEQ multiplex PCR. Of some 260,000 clones in the sample, about nine tenths are singletons; the top ten hold around 1.8%. Sequencing was done on a sample of PBMCs or T cells enriched from blood (not recorded which). Receptor source: a woman aged 18-35 years who had recovered from COVID-19.

The chain uses TRBV28 and TRBJ2-5, with D possibly TRBD1 on 5 matching bases. The germline V gene has CDR1 MDHEN and CDR2 SYDVKM. The CDR3 consists of 11 residues. The CDR3 spells CAVQGWETQYF. The DNA of the CDR3 is TGTGCTGTGCAGGGATGGGAGACCCAGTACTTC.

The chain uses TRBV19 and TRBJ2-2; 8 bases align to TRBD1. CDR3 length: 15 residues. Germline V gene data show CDR1 as LNHDA and CDR2 as SQIVND (reference sequence). The V and J ends lost 10 bases and 3 bases, in that order; junction bases with no gene match: 10. The chain's CDR3 is CATKIGQGHTGELFF. CDR3 DNA sequence: TGTGCCACGAAAATCGGACAGGGACACACCGGGGAGCTGTTTTTT.

The V gene is TRBV28, the J gene TRBJ1-5; D remains ambiguous. Germline CDR1 and CDR2: MDHEN and SYDVKM. The CDR3 has 15 amino acids. V was cut by 2 bases and J by 1 base, with 9 bases left in between. The CDR3, as DNA: TGTGCCAGCAGTTTAGGGCGGGTCAGCAATCAGCCCCAGCATTTT. It codes for CASSLGRVSNQPQHF.

In this sample, this clone turned up once. The chain has TRBV27 and TRBJ2-2; 12 bases fit TRBD2. This CDR3 has 18 residues. Trimming took 7 bases from V and 5 from J; bases not matched to a gene: 14. Per the germline V gene, CDR1 is MNHEY and CDR2 is SMNVEV (reference sequence). DNA of the CDR3: TGTGCCAGCACGACGCTAGCGGGAGGGCCGTGGAAAACCGGGGAGCTGTTTTTT. This gives the protein CASTTLAGGPWKTGELFF.

With respect to this clone: Sequence at one end of the junction differs from germline and may be a read error. This chain links TRBV7-2 with TRBJ2-7; 10 bases fit TRBD1. This CDR3 has 12 residues. Germline V gene lookup returns CDR1 SGHTA and CDR2 FQGNSA. In nucleotides, the CDR3 is TGTGCCAGCAGCTCCGCCGGGACAGGGGACTTCTTC. Its translation is CASSSAGTGDFF.

The chain has TRBV4-3 and TRBJ2-2; D might be TRBD2 (5 bases). Trimming shortened V by 2 bases and J by 1 base, and 8 bases separated the two germline ends. Germline V CDR1 and CDR2: LGHNA, YSLEER. The CDR3 has 15 amino acids. CDR3 region: CASSQLAGNTGELFF. In DNA, the CDR3 is TGCGCCAGCAGCCAACTAGCCGGGAACACCGGGGAGCTGTTTTTT.

The CDR3 DNA follows: TGTGCCAGCACTAGCGGGAGGGCTAACACCGGGGAGCTGTTTTTT. Translated, it gives CASTSGRANTGELFF. The chain carries TRBV2 and TRBJ2-2; the match to TRBD2 covers 12 bases. This CDR3 comprises 15 residues. Germline V CDR1 and CDR2: SNHLY, FYNNEI. Trimming cost V 7 bases and J 2 bases; bases outside gene matches: 2.

The chain has TRBV12-5 and TRBJ1-5; 8 bases map to TRBD1. The CDR3 has 18 amino acids. V shed 3 bases, J shed 1 base, and the junction held 11 bases outside the gene matches. Germline CDR1 is LGHNT and CDR2 is FRNRAP. The CDR3 spells CASGFFWQGAGSNQPQHF. The CDR3 bases are TGTGCTAGTGGTTTCTTTTGGCAGGGGGCAGGGAGCAATCAGCCCCAGCATTTT.

The rearrangement links TRBV24-1 to TRBJ2-3, with a weak D call TRBD1 (6 bases). V lost 4 bases and J lost 2, with 12 bases in between. This CDR3 has 15 residues. Germline V gives CDR1 KGHDR, CDR2 SFDVKD. The CDR3 DNA sequence: TGTGCCACCAGTGACGGACAGCTCCACACAGATACGCAGTATTTT. It translates to CATSDGQLHTDTQYF.

The chain is built from TRBV4-1 and TRBJ2-6; D is ambiguous. Deletions cut 2 bases from V and 13 bases from J, with 21 bases between. The CDR3 is made up of 16 amino acids. Germline CDR1 reads MGHRA; CDR2 reads YSYEKL. The CDR3 DNA is TGCGCCAGCAGCCAATACGAAGCCTCGGGTGTCCGGGTCCTGACTTTC. As protein: CASSQYEASGVRVLTF.

The genes are TRBV7-9 and TRBJ1-6, with 10 bases lining up with TRBD1. The germline CDR1 and CDR2 sequences are SEHNR and FQNEAQ (reference sequence). This CDR3 spans 16 amino acids. The J segment lost 0 bases and the V segment lost 6 bases, leaving 2 bases of the junction unmatched. The CDR3 sequence is CASRTGGGSYNSPLHF. CDR3 DNA: TGTGCCAGCAGGACAGGGGGCGGCTCCTATAATTCACCCCTCCACTTT.

The chain uses TRBV9 and TRBJ2-7; TRBD1 agrees at 7 bases. Germline-derived CDR1 and CDR2 are SGDLS and YYNGEE. Losses at the gene ends were 7 bases for V and 4 bases for J; bases not matched to a gene: 8. The CDR3 runs to 13 residues. The CDR3, as DNA: TGTGCCAGCTCCCTTGGGACAGAATACGAGCAGTACTTC. Encoded protein: CASSLGTEYEQYF.

This clone was seen a single time. The chain joins TRBV10-2 to TRBJ2-1; perhaps TRBD1 as D (6 bases). This CDR3 is 15 amino acids long. Germline V gene sequence: CDR1 WSHSY, CDR2 SAAADI. Trimming shortened V by 3 bases and J by 0 bases, and 9 bases separated the two germline ends. The DNA of the CDR3 is TGCGCCAGCAGTGAACAGGGTAGCTCCTACAATGAGCAGTTCTTC. Amino acid sequence: CASSEQGSSYNEQFF.

This rearrangement joins TRBV5-6 to TRBJ1-5, with TRBD1 matching over 8 bases. CDR3 length: 19 amino acids. From germline, CDR1 is SGHDT and CDR2 YYEEEE. The V and J ends lost 0 bases and 0 bases, in that order; junction bases with no gene match: 11. CDR3 sequence reads: CASSLEDREPRYSNQPQHF. The CDR3 region has the DNA TGTGCCAGCAGCTTGGAGGACAGGGAGCCGCGGTATAGCAATCAGCCCCAGCATTTT.

V and J are TRBV10-1 and TRBJ1-4; 12 positions match TRBD1. Germline values: CDR1 WNHNN, CDR2 SYGVQD (reference sequence). The CDR3 loop spans 16 amino acids. V gave up 4 bases and J gave up 11 bases; unmatched junction bases: 11. The CDR3 nucleotides read TGCGCCAGCAGTGGACTCTGGGACAGGGGGCCGGTGAAACTGTTTTTT. Its translation: CASSGLWDRGPVKLFF.

The rearrangement joins TRBV6-1 to TRBJ1-5, with a weak D call TRBD1 (5 bases). The CDR3 is 16 residues long. V lost 0 bases and J lost 7, with 16 bases in between. From germline, CDR1 is MNHNS and CDR2 SASEGT. The CDR3 coding sequence is TGTGCCAGCAGTGAAGCGCTCCATTTACAGGCACAGCCCCAGCATTTT. Translating gives CASSEALHLQAQPQHF.

The CDR3, as DNA: TGTGCCAGCAGCCTCGGGACTAGCGGATACAATGAGCAGTTCTTC. Residues: CASSLGTSGYNEQFF. The chain links TRBV11-2 to TRBJ2-1, with 11 nucleotides matching TRBD2. CDR3 length: 15 residues. Germline lookup yields CDR1 SGHAT and CDR2 FQNNGV. Losses at the gene ends were 5 bases for V and 4 bases for J; bases not matched to a gene: 4.

This clone appeared once. The chain has TRBV24-1 and TRBJ1-2; D possibly corresponds to TRBD1 (6 bases). Germline CDR1 is KGHDR and CDR2 is SFDVKD. This CDR3 region has 15 residues. Trimming left V 3 bases short and J 4 bases short, with 14 bases between. The CDR3 loop reads CATSDRTDKFYGYTF. The CDR3 bases are TGTGCCACCAGTGATCGGACAGATAAATTCTATGGCTACACCTTC.

The rearrangement joins TRBV7-3 to TRBJ1-6; a possible D gene is TRBD1 (6 bases). Germline CDR1 SGHTA, CDR2 FQGTGA. The CDR3 is 15 residues long. V lost 2 bases and J lost 7, with 12 bases in between. The CDR3 protein is CASSLFTGTNSPLHF. The CDR3 nucleotides read TGTGCCAGCAGCTTATTCACAGGGACAAATTCACCCCTCCACTTT.

This clone was counted once. The chain uses TRBV5-6 and TRBJ1-1; the match to TRBD1 covers 8 bases. V lost 4 bases to trimming and J lost 4 bases; unmatched junction nucleotides: 12. The CDR3 is 16 amino acids. Germline values: CDR1 SGHDT, CDR2 YYEEEE. The chain's CDR3 is CASSRVPGGWSTEAFF. The DNA for the CDR3 is TGTGCCAGCAGCCGCGTCCCAGGGGGCTGGAGCACTGAAGCTTTCTTT.

The chain uses TRBV7-2 and TRBJ2-3; TRBD2 agrees at 7 bases. Germline V lookup: CDR1 SGHTA, CDR2 FQGNSA. V shed 6 bases and J 2 bases; nucleotides not matched to a gene: 11. This CDR3 is built from 16 residues. DNA for the CDR3: TGTGCCAGCAGTCCCTCTGGCGGGGGTCCCACAGATACGCAGTATTTT. Protein product: CASSPSGGGPTDTQYF.